Each of the 28 T cell receptor beta chains below was sequenced from the same sample in a study of regulatory T cells in long-lasting Graves disease. Time point noted: newly diagnosed GD, antithyroid drugs for less than 3 months. PBMC RNA served as the TCR library source. Relying on iRepertoire HTBI primers and Arm-PCR of CDR3 regions, the team built TCR beta libraries. MiXCR, applied by TCRdb to the multiplex PCR reads, yields one record per CDR3 protein. The sample consists of about 440,000 distinct CDR3 sequences, 15% of them appearing once. The same data also went into a second study, on T cells in Graves' hyperthyroidism and ophthalmopathy.

The sample was peripheral blood mononuclear cells (PBMCs), taken at new diagnosis, from a patient treated with antithyroid drugs. The receptors here all came from a woman in her 30s with Graves disease.

In its sample, this clonotype was seen many times. V is TRBV6-1 and J is TRBJ2-5; 14 positions match TRBD2. Germline-derived CDR1 and CDR2 are MNHNS and SASEGT. The CDR3 spans 18 residues. The V gene end was trimmed by 4 bases and the J gene end by 5 bases; junction bases not matched to a gene: 12. The chain's CDR3 is CASSAGTSGSYSPETQYF. The CDR3, as DNA: TGTGCCAGCAGTGCCGGGACTAGCGGGAGTTATTCTCCGGAGACCCAGTACTTC.

This clonotype showed up many times. The gene calls are TRBV24-1 and TRBJ2-2, with D possibly matching TRBD1 (6 bases). Per the germline V gene, CDR1 is KGHDR and CDR2 is SFDVKD. V lost 3 bases to trimming and J lost 3 bases, with 10 bases between them. This CDR3 has 15 amino acids. The CDR3 nucleotides are TGTGCCACCAGTGATCTTTACAGGGACACCGGGGAGCTGTTTTTT. It translates to CATSDLYRDTGELFF.

Many counts were recorded for this clonotype. The chain joins TRBV12-3 or TRBV12-4 to TRBJ2-1; D uncertain. V shed 6 bases and J shed 4 bases, with 10 bases lying between them. The CDR3 loop spans 13 amino acids. In nucleotides, the CDR3 is TGTGCCAGCAGGGTATTCGGATACAATGAGCAGTTCTTC. Its protein product is CASRVFGYNEQFF.

This clonotype came up a few times. It may be a read error: a sequence one base away is much more abundant. This chain connects TRBV11-2 to TRBJ2-7; D possibly corresponds to TRBD2 (6 bases). The CDR3 is 16 residues long. The V end was cut by 4 bases, the J end by 3 bases, with 19 bases between. Germline CDR1 and CDR2: SGHAT and FQNNGV. CDR3 residues: CASSSGLKWDHYEQYF. The CDR3, as DNA: TGTGCCAGCAGCTCGGGACTGAAGTGGGACCACTACGAGCAGTACTTC.

The rearrangement links TRBV11-2 to TRBJ2-3, with TRBD2 matching 7 bases. CDR3 length: 15 amino acids. The germline V gene has CDR1 SGHAT and CDR2 FQNNGV. Losses at the gene ends were 5 bases for V and 0 bases for J; bases not matched to a gene: 5. The CDR3 DNA reads TGTGCCAGCAGCCTCCTTAGCGGGAGCACAGATACGCAGTATTTT. It specifies CASSLLSGSTDTQYF.

This clonotype occurred a few times. The chain couples TRBV20-1 to TRBJ2-1; 8 bases match TRBD2. Germline-derived CDR1 and CDR2 are DFQATT and SNEGSKA (reference sequence). With V trimmed by 0 bases and J by 9 bases, 7 bases remained unmatched. The CDR3 sequence is 14 residues long. The CDR3 DNA is TGCAGTGCTAGAGATCGGACTAGCATTACTGAGCAGTTCTTC. Translation: CSARDRTSITEQFF.

This clonotype was counted at least ten times. The chain uses TRBV30 and TRBJ1-2, with 7 nucleotides matching TRBD1. V gave up 4 bases and J gave up 5 bases; unmatched junction bases: 1. The CDR3 length is 11 residues. CDR1 and CDR2 from the germline V gene are GTSNPN and SVGIG (reference sequence). The CDR3 DNA sequence: TGTGCCTGGATACAGGGGTATGGCTACACCTTC. Encoded protein: CAWIQGYGYTF.

This clonotype was seen a few times. V and J are TRBV29-1 and TRBJ2-1; D is undetermined. CDR3 length: 13 amino acids. The V gene lost 4 bases and the J gene lost 0 bases, with 7 bases spanning the gap. CDR1 is SQVTM and CDR2 is ANQGSEA in the germline V gene. In nucleotides, the CDR3 is TGCAGCGTTGTAGGGAACTCCTACAATGAGCAGTTCTTC. Residues: CSVVGNSYNEQFF.

This clonotype was seen repeatedly, ten times or more. The genes are TRBV28 and TRBJ1-5; no firm D call. The germline V and J ends were trimmed by 6 bases and 3 bases, with 12 bases remaining between them. Germline V gives CDR1 MDHEN, CDR2 SYDVKM. The CDR3 is 14 amino acids. The CDR3 here is CASSVGRINQPQHF. The DNA of the CDR3 is TGTGCCAGCAGCGTTGGACGGATCAATCAGCCCCAGCATTTT.

This clonotype was seen more than once but under ten times. The CDR3 loop reads CASRIASYEQYF. In DNA form, the CDR3 reads TGTGCCAGCAGGATCGCTAGCTACGAGCAGTACTTC. This chain uses TRBV2 with TRBJ2-7; D remains ambiguous. The CDR3 loop spans 12 amino acids. CDR1 and CDR2 from the germline V gene are SNHLY and FYNNEI. V was cut by 6 bases and J by 3 bases, with 9 bases left in between.

This clonotype was detected only a few times. This chain links TRBV10-3 with TRBJ1-1, with D maybe TRBD1 (5 bases). Trimming took 4 bases from V and 4 from J, leaving 13 bases between them. CDR3 length: 14 residues. Per the germline V gene, CDR1 is ENHRY and CDR2 is SYGVKD. The CDR3 DNA sequence: TGTGCCATCAGTGGGGGGACGGGAGTCACTGAAGCTTTCTTT. This sequence encodes CAISGGTGVTEAFF.

This clonotype occurred many times. The chain uses TRBV9 and TRBJ2-2; no clear D. Germline-derived CDR1 and CDR2 are SGDLS and YYNGEE. V lost 0 bases and J lost 4, with 4 bases in between. The CDR3 loop spans 13 amino acids. The CDR3 region is CASSVAFTGELFF. The CDR3 coding sequence is TGTGCCAGCAGCGTAGCTTTCACCGGGGAGCTGTTTTTT.

This clonotype was seen repeatedly, ten times or more. V and J are TRBV5-1 and TRBJ2-5; D might be TRBD2 (7 bases). The length of the CDR3 is 14 residues. With 6 bases removed from V and 1 base from J, the gap between germline ends came to 13 bases. Looked up from germline, CDR1 is SGHRS and CDR2 is YFSETQ. The chain's CDR3 is CASTRGGVQETQYF. The CDR3 DNA is TGCGCCAGCACGCGAGGGGGGGTCCAAGAGACCCAGTACTTC.

Many counts were recorded for this clonotype. The chain employs TRBV6-1 and TRBJ1-5; 8 bases line up with TRBD1. The CDR3 runs to 18 residues. Per the germline V gene, CDR1 is MNHNS and CDR2 is SASEGT. Losses at the gene ends were 5 bases for V and 0 bases for J; bases not matched to a gene: 12. Here the CDR3 reads CASSPHPPGQDSNQPQHF. Here the CDR3 DNA reads TGTGCCAGCAGTCCCCACCCACCGGGACAGGATAGCAATCAGCCCCAGCATTTT.

This clonotype was detected many times. The genes are TRBV7-8 and TRBJ1-1; possible D gene TRBD1, 5 bases. V was shortened by 8 bases and J by 1 base, with 23 bases between the two germline ends. The CDR3 has 17 amino acids. Germline CDR1 SGHVS, CDR2 FQNEAQ. This chain's CDR3 is CASQMYRPGRKNTEAFF. The CDR3 nucleotides read TGTGCCAGCCAGATGTACAGACCGGGACGGAAGAACACTGAAGCTTTCTTT. Full variable domain (outside the CDR3, taken from reference TRBV7-8 and TRBJ1-1): GAGVSQSPRYKVAKRGQDVALRCDPISGHVSLFWYQQALGQGPEFLTYFQNEAQLDKSGLPSDRFFAERPEGSVSTLKIQRTQQEDSAVYLCASQMYRPGRKNTEAFFGQGTRLTVV.

This clonotype occurred many times. The V gene is TRBV12-3 or TRBV12-4, the J gene TRBJ1-2; possibly TRBD1 for D (5 bases). This CDR3 region has 16 residues. Trimming cost V 7 bases and J 4 bases, with 22 bases left between them. The DNA for the CDR3 is TGTGCCAGCATCGAATTTACGCGGGGCTCGTCCTATGGCTACACCTTC. This encodes CASIEFTRGSSYGYTF.

Details on this clonotype: A much larger clone differs by one base, so this may be a read error. The rearrangement joins TRBV6-1 to TRBJ2-3; D remains ambiguous. The CDR3 extends over 16 amino acids. Germline-derived CDR1 and CDR2 are MNHNS and SASEGT. The V end was cut by 5 bases, the J end by 1 base, with 16 bases between. The CDR3, as DNA: TGTGCCAGCAGTCACCCCTCGGACGGAGGCACAGATACGCAGTATTTT. Residues: CASSHPSDGGTDTQYF.

Only a few counts were recorded for this clonotype. The chain recombines TRBV29-1 with TRBJ2-3; D not certain. Germline V CDR1 and CDR2: SQVTM, ANQGSEA. The CDR3 covers 11 residues. The V and J ends lost 7 bases and 5 bases respectively, with 10 bases between them. The CDR3 loop is CSALPGDTQYF. The DNA for the CDR3 is TGCAGCGCCCTGCCTGGAGATACGCAGTATTTT.

This clonotype has a count of ten or more. The gene calls are TRBV13 and TRBJ1-5, with no clear D. The germline V and J ends were trimmed by 3 bases and 8 bases, with 11 bases remaining between them. Germline CDR1 PRHDT, CDR2 FYEKMQ (reference sequence). The CDR3 is 13 amino acids. The DNA for the CDR3 is TGTGCCAGCAGCTTGTCGCCTGGGGAGCCCCAGCATTTT. Encoded protein: CASSLSPGEPQHF.

This clonotype was seen many times. The chain combines TRBV20-1 with TRBJ2-3; 11 nucleotides line up with TRBD2. Germline V CDR1 and CDR2: DFQATT, SNEGSKA (reference sequence). The CDR3 spans 15 residues. The J segment lost 8 bases and the V segment lost 2 bases, leaving 9 bases of the junction unmatched. CDR3 sequence (DNA): TGCAGTGCTAGAAACTCCGGGACTAGCGGTGGTACGCAGTATTTT. Encoded protein: CSARNSGTSGGTQYF.

The chain recombines TRBV7-2 with TRBJ2-7, with TRBD2 matching over 12 bases. The CDR3 extends over 14 amino acids. Looked up from germline, CDR1 is SGHTA and CDR2 is FQGNSA. J lost 2 bases, V lost 6 bases, and 2 bases had no gene match. In DNA form, the CDR3 reads TGTGCCAGCAGGCCTAGCGGGGGGGCCTACGAGCAGTACTTC. Translation: CASRPSGGAYEQYF.

This clonotype was seen repeatedly, ten times or more. V gene TRBV29-1 combines with J gene TRBJ2-1, with D unresolved. Germline CDR1 is SQVTM and CDR2 is ANQGSEA. V lost 4 bases and J lost 15, with 7 bases in between. CDR3 length: 8 residues. CDR3 in amino acids: CSVVGGFF. The CDR3 DNA reads TGCAGCGTTGTAGGTGGGTTCTTC.

At least ten counts were recorded for this clonotype. The J gene is TRBJ1-1, the V gene TRBV2; D is uncertain. Trimming took 1 base from V and 8 from J, leaving 2 bases between them. Germline V gives CDR1 SNHLY, CDR2 FYNNEI. This CDR3 has 10 residues. The CDR3 DNA sequence: TGTGCCAGCAGTGAAGGGGAAGCTTTCTTT. Its protein is CASSEGEAFF.

This clonotype appeared once. The chain is built from TRBV2 and TRBJ2-5, with D perhaps TRBD2 (6 bases). Germline CDR1 reads SNHLY; CDR2 reads FYNNEI. This CDR3 has 13 residues. Trimming took off 7 bases at V and 5 bases at J, with 14 bases between the two ends. CDR3 region: CASTGGVRETQYF. Written as DNA, the CDR3 is TGTGCCAGCACCGGAGGGGTTCGGGAGACCCAGTACTTC.

This clonotype was recorded many times. The J gene is TRBJ1-1, the V gene TRBV3-1; TRBD1 agrees at 8 bases. In germline, CDR1 is LGHDT, CDR2 YNNKEL (reference sequence). The CDR3 consists of 18 residues. Trimming at V came to 4 bases and at J to 0 bases, leaving 13 bases not matched to a gene. The CDR3 DNA sequence: TGTGCCAGCAGCCTGGGGGGAACCGGGACAGGCATGAACACTGAAGCTTTCTTT. Translation gives CASSLGGTGTGMNTEAFF.

This clonotype was seen a handful of times. The chain uses TRBV10-3 and TRBJ1-2; D uncertain. The CDR3 runs to 12 residues. Germline V gene lookup returns CDR1 ENHRY and CDR2 SYGVKD. Deletions cut 6 bases from V and 4 bases from J, with 9 bases between. The DNA of the CDR3 is TGTGCCATCAGACAGACGGGCTATGGCTACACCTTC. It encodes CAIRQTGYGYTF.

Regarding this clonotype: A much bigger clone sits one base away, suggesting this may be a read error. The rearrangement links TRBV12-3 or TRBV12-4 to TRBJ2-1, with TRBD2 identical over 12 bases. With 7 bases clipped from V and 8 bases from J, the junction kept 9 bases outside the gene matches. The CDR3 sequence is 15 residues long. The CDR3: CASIPTSGRSHEQFF. CDR3 in DNA: TGTGCCAGCATCCCGACTAGCGGGAGATCTCATGAGCAGTTCTTC.

This clonotype has a count of ten or more. V and J are TRBV27 and TRBJ1-2; TRBD1 might be the D (5 bases). CDR3 length: 15 amino acids. Looked up from germline, CDR1 is MNHEY and CDR2 is SMNVEV (reference sequence). V was cut by 5 bases and J by 0 bases, with 13 bases left in between. CDR3 residues: CASSQTGRTNYGYTF. As DNA, the CDR3 is TGTGCCAGCAGTCAAACGGGACGGACTAACTATGGCTACACCTTC.